The rows below give T cell receptor beta chains drawn from one sample of a study of human T cells and chemical hapten exposure. TCRdb called the RACE reads again in MiXCR, with one record for every CDR3 protein. The repertoire consists of 300,000 to 450,000 distinct CDR3 sequences, with 4.8% occurring once and the leading ten covering under 3%. The input for sequencing was whole blood, taken in connection with sensitization to the hapten diphenylcyclopropenone (DPC). These receptors came from a woman in her 50s with alopecia areata. Some clones in this sample may be carry-over from other donors' samples. CDR3s include the opening cysteine and the closing phenylalanine or tryptophan. A D gene is named only where the DNA matches it firmly. Clone size appears in some rows only: once, few, many, or a class for an expanded clone.

J,D,size,V,DNA,CDR3
TRBJ2-7,-,many,TRBV7-9,TGTGCCAGCAGCCCACAGGAAGCCCCGGCCTACGAGCAGTACTTC,CASSPQEAPAYEQYF
TRBJ1-5,-,many,TRBV7-2,TGTGCCAGCAGCCCGATTCCGGGACACGGCCTAGGATGGGGCAATCAGCCCCAGCATTTT,CASSPIPGHGLGWGNQPQHF
TRBJ2-3,-,many,TRBV20-1,TGCAGTGCCCTAGAAGGCCCAGATACGCAGTATTTT,CSALEGPDTQYF
TRBJ1-5,-,-,TRBV12-3/TRBV12-4,TGTGCCAGCAGTTCCAGTGTTAGGGGGGCAAATCAGCCCCAGCATTTT,CASSSSVRGANQPQHF
TRBJ2-5,-,many,TRBV7-9,TGTGCCAGCAGCTTCATTACGGAGACCCAGTACTTC,CASSFITETQYF
TRBJ1-5,-,-,TRBV7-2,TGTGCCAGCAGCTTAAAGGGCCCCCCTGGAGGTCAGCCCCAGCATTTT,CASSLKGPPGGQPQHF
TRBJ2-1,TRBD1,many,TRBV7-9,TGTGCCAGCGCCGACAGGGGGCTTTCAAATGAGCAGTTCTTC,CASADRGLSNEQFF
TRBJ1-2,TRBD1,many,TRBV7-2,TGTGCCAGCAGCTGGGACAGCGGCTACTATGGCTACACCTTC,CASSWDSGYYGYTF
TRBJ2-7,-,many,TRBV4-3,TGCGCCAGCAGCCAAGATCGGGACTACGAGCAGTACTTC,CASSQDRDYEQYF
TRBJ2-7,-,many,TRBV2,TGTGCCAGTGCCACGTCTAGAGGGTACGAGCAGTACTTC,CASATSRGYEQYF
TRBJ2-1,-,many,TRBV20-1,TGCAGTGCTAAATACAATGAGCAGTTCTTC,CSAKYNEQFF
TRBJ2-7,TRBD1,many,TRBV27,TGTGCCAGCAGTTTCATCGGGACAGGAGCCTACGAGCAGTACTTC,CASSFIGTGAYEQYF
TRBJ1-1,-,many,TRBV13,TGTGCCAGCTGTGCGGGGGCGCCCACTGAAGCTTTCTTT,CASCAGAPTEAFF
TRBJ2-7,-,few,TRBV27,TGTGCCAGCACCAACTCCGTCTACGAGCAGTACTTC,CASTNSVYEQYF
TRBJ2-5,-,few,TRBV5-6,TGTGCCAGCAGCTTTCGACTTGCAGAGGAGACCCAGTACTTC,CASSFRLAEETQYF
TRBJ2-1,TRBD2,few,TRBV6-5,TGTGCCAGCAGTTCACTAGCGGGGGAGCAGTTCTTC,CASSSLAGEQFF
TRBJ1-5,-,few,TRBV6-5,TGTGCCAGCAGTTACTCGTGGGGAGGCAATCAGCCCCAGCATTTT,CASSYSWGGNQPQHF
TRBJ1-3,-,-,TRBV12-3/TRBV12-4,TGTGCCAGCAGTGGGGTACAGTTCTCTGGAAACACCATATATTTT,CASSGVQFSGNTIYF
TRBJ2-3,-,many,TRBV24-1,TGTGCCACCAGTGATTTTCGAGGGACCGGGACAGATACGCAGTATTTT,CATSDFRGTGTDTQYF
TRBJ2-5,-,many,TRBV6-5,TGTGCCAGCAGTTACTCGGGGGCCCTCCGGGAGACCCAGTACTTC,CASSYSGALRETQYF
TRBJ2-7,TRBD1,many,TRBV12-3/TRBV12-4,TGTGCCAGCAGCTGGGACAGGCAGTACGAGCAGTACTTC,CASSWDRQYEQYF
TRBJ1-2,-,many,TRBV12-3/TRBV12-4,TGTGCCAGCAGTCTACCAGATCGTGGCGGCTACACCTTC,CASSLPDRGGYTF
TRBJ1-4,TRBD1,many,TRBV28,TGTGCCAGCAATTCAGGGGGCATTAGTGAAAAACTGTTTTTT,CASNSGGISEKLFF
TRBJ1-2,-,many,TRBV5-1,TGCGCCAGCAGCCCCGTCCCAAACTATGGCTACACCTTC,CASSPVPNYGYTF
TRBJ2-3,TRBD2,few,TRBV27,TGTGCCAGCAGTTTCGAGACTAGCGGGTATACAGATACGCAGTATTTT,CASSFETSGYTDTQYF
TRBJ2-1,-,many,TRBV10-3,TGTGCCATCAGTGGGGCCACCTTGGCTAAGTTCTTC,CAISGATLAKFF
TRBJ2-5,TRBD1,-,TRBV9,TGTGCCAGCAGCGTAGGGACAGGGTTGGAGACCCAGTACTTC,CASSVGTGLETQYF
TRBJ1-5,-,many,TRBV4-2,TGTGCCAGCAGCCAACAGGATAGCAATCAGCCCCAGCATTTT,CASSQQDSNQPQHF
TRBJ1-5,TRBD1,-,TRBV28,TGTGCCAGCAGGACAGGGGAGAATGGCAATCAGCCCCAGCATTTT,CASRTGENGNQPQHF
TRBJ2-1,-,many,TRBV20-1,TGCAGTGCTACCCGCGAGGGGCGCATCCATGAGCAGTTCTTC,CSATREGRIHEQFF
TRBJ2-5,TRBD1,-,TRBV10-3,TGTGCCATCGGGAGTCCCGGACAGGCCTACCAAGAGACCCAGTACTTC,CAIGSPGQAYQETQYF
TRBJ2-7,-,few,TRBV5-1,TGCGCCAGCAGCTGGTTAAAGGGCAGCGAGCAGTACTTC,CASSWLKGSEQYF
TRBJ1-1,-,-,TRBV10-3,TGTGCCATCAGTGAAGGGCAGGGCACTGAAGCTTTCTTT,CAISEGQGTEAFF
TRBJ1-5,-,-,TRBV12-3/TRBV12-4,TGTGCCAGCAGCTTACGTCCTCTCGGGGCCGGCAATCAGCCCCAGCATTTT,CASSLRPLGAGNQPQHF
TRBJ1-5,-,many,TRBV6-2/TRBV6-3,TGTGCCAGCAGTTACGCGGACACCAATCAGCCCCAGCATTTT,CASSYADTNQPQHF
TRBJ2-1,TRBD2,many,TRBV20-1,TGCAGTGCTAGAGGAGATAGCGGGAATTACAATGAGCAGTTCTTC,CSARGDSGNYNEQFF
TRBJ2-5,-,many,TRBV27,TGTGCCAGCAGTACCCTATACCAAGAGACCCAGTACTTC,CASSTLYQETQYF
TRBJ1-3,-,few,TRBV24-1,TGTGCCACCAGTGATGTTCCCGACGGGCCCTCTGGAAACACCATATATTTT,CATSDVPDGPSGNTIYF
TRBJ2-3,TRBD2,many,TRBV20-1,TGCAGTGCTAGAGACGCCGGGACTAGCGGGAGCGCGTATTTT,CSARDAGTSGSAYF
TRBJ2-7,TRBD1,many,TRBV5-5,TGTGCCAGCAGCCCAAGGACCAGGGGGTCCTACGAGCAGTACTTC,CASSPRTRGSYEQYF
TRBJ2-7,-,many,TRBV9,TGTGCCAGCAGCGGGGACGGAACGGGGGAGCAGTACTTC,CASSGDGTGEQYF
TRBJ2-7,-,few,TRBV20-1,TGCAGTGCTCCAAACCCGGGGAGCTCCTACGAGCAGTACTTC,CSAPNPGSSYEQYF
TRBJ1-2,TRBD1,many,TRBV7-8,TGTGCCAGCAGCCGTGGGCAGGGGGATGGCTACACCTTC,CASSRGQGDGYTF
TRBJ1-5,-,few,TRBV20-1,TGCAGTGCTAGAGAACCGACTGTGGGCAATCAGCCCCAGCATTTT,CSAREPTVGNQPQHF
TRBJ2-6,-,few,TRBV29-1,TGCAGCGTAGGGATCGACCCTGGGGCCAACGTCCTGACTTTC,CSVGIDPGANVLTF
TRBJ2-7,-,many,TRBV10-3,TGTGCCATCGGGAAACAGGGAGGATCGTACGAGCAGTACTTC,CAIGKQGGSYEQYF
TRBJ1-5,-,few,TRBV2,TGTGCCAGCAGCCCGGTGGATCAGCCCCAGCATTTT,CASSPVDQPQHF
TRBJ2-3,TRBD2,-,TRBV20-1,TGCAGTGCTAGAAGGGGGACTAGCGGGAGAACAGATACGCAGTATTTT,CSARRGTSGRTDTQYF
TRBJ2-2,-,-,TRBV7-9,TGTGCCAGCAGGGGGTCAGGCGGGGACACCGGGGAGCTGTTTTTT,CASRGSGGDTGELFF
TRBJ2-1,TRBD2,many,TRBV5-5,TGTGCCAGCAGCGGGGGACTAGCGGGGAGGGAGCAGTTCTTC,CASSGGLAGREQFF
TRBJ1-5,-,-,TRBV27,TGTGCCAGCAGCAGGGCAGGTCAGCCCCAGCATTTT,CASSRAGQPQHF